Each of the 7 T cell receptor beta chains below was sequenced from the same sample in a study of cytomegalovirus exposure and HLA in healthy donors (dated by TCRdb to the late 2010s). Libraries came from the immunoSEQ multiplex PCR assay. For the multiplex PCR, a mixture combining 60 forward primers for TCR Vbeta segments and 13 reverse primers for TCR Jbeta segments was used. The clones in this table, taken by TCRdb from immuneACCESS, are in-frame only. Not every clone is retained; where verified, under half of the shortfall comes from an unresolved V gene, and the cause of the rest is unknown. The sample table includes 100,000 to 150,000 clones. The top ten constitute over 0.8% of the sample. The sample consisted of PBMCs. The receptors stem from a man aged 18 to 29 in good health and CMV-seronegative.

This chain connects TRBV10-3 to TRBJ2-7, with 8 bases that match TRBD2. Germline V gene data show CDR1 as ENHRY and CDR2 as SYGVKD. J lost 5 bases, V lost 9 bases, and 12 bases had no gene match. The CDR3 is made up of 14 amino acids. As DNA, the CDR3 is TGTGCCATTCGTCCGGGGCGGGGGGCCAACGAGCAGTACTTC. It encodes CAIRPGRGANEQYF.

V gene TRBV15 combines with J gene TRBJ2-2, with 11 bases that match TRBD1. Germline loops: CDR1 LNHNV, CDR2 YYDKDF (reference sequence). The ends lost 6 bases at V and 3 bases at J; junction bases unmatched: 0. CDR3 size: 14 residues. This chain's CDR3 is CATRGQGDTGELFF. The CDR3 nucleotides read TGTGCCACCAGGGGACAGGGGGACACCGGGGAGCTGTTTTTT.

The gene calls are TRBV5-1 and TRBJ2-1; 10 nucleotides line up with TRBD2. The CDR3 spans 17 residues. V lost 0 bases to trimming and J lost 9 bases; unmatched junction nucleotides: 12. CDR1 is SGHRS, CDR2 YFSETQ, per germline. The CDR3 loop is CASSLDGSGRASLEQFF. The CDR3 DNA reads TGCGCCAGCAGCTTGGATGGAAGCGGGAGGGCCTCTCTTGAGCAGTTCTTC.

The CDR3 sequence is CASSFRTGGNEQFF. CDR3 DNA sequence: TGTGCCAGCAGCTTCCGCACAGGGGGGAATGAGCAGTTCTTC. V gene TRBV7-2 combines with J gene TRBJ2-1; 8 bases map to TRBD1. This CDR3 spans 14 amino acids. The J segment lost 7 bases and the V segment lost 3 bases, leaving 5 bases of the junction unmatched. The V gene's germline CDR1 is SGHTA and CDR2 FQGNSA.

The chain links TRBV9 to TRBJ2-7, with D perhaps TRBD2 (6 bases). Between the trimmed V and J ends, which lost 2 bases and 2 bases, there was a span of 11 bases. Germline V CDR1 and CDR2: SGDLS, YYNGEE. The CDR3 consists of 14 residues. The CDR3, as DNA: TGTGCCAGCAGCGTTGGGGACTTTACCTACGAGCAGTACTTC. It is translated as CASSVGDFTYEQYF.

The rearrangement uses TRBV13 and TRBJ1-1, with D possibly matching TRBD1 (6 bases). The ends were cut back, 4 bases at V and 0 bases at J, with 9 bases in the middle. Germline V gives CDR1 PRHDT, CDR2 FYEKMQ (reference sequence). The CDR3 length is 14 residues. The CDR3 reads CASSYYRVNTEAFF. The DNA of the CDR3 is TGTGCCAGCAGCTACTACAGGGTGAACACTGAAGCTTTCTTT.

The CDR3 DNA sequence: TGTGCCAGCAGCTCAGGTCAGACACTCTATGGCTACACCTTC. It is translated as CASSSGQTLYGYTF. The rearrangement links TRBV5-4 to TRBJ1-2; D is ambiguous. V lost 3 bases and J lost 4, with 13 bases in between. Germline V lookup: CDR1 SGHNT, CDR2 YYREEE (reference sequence). This CDR3 region has 14 residues.